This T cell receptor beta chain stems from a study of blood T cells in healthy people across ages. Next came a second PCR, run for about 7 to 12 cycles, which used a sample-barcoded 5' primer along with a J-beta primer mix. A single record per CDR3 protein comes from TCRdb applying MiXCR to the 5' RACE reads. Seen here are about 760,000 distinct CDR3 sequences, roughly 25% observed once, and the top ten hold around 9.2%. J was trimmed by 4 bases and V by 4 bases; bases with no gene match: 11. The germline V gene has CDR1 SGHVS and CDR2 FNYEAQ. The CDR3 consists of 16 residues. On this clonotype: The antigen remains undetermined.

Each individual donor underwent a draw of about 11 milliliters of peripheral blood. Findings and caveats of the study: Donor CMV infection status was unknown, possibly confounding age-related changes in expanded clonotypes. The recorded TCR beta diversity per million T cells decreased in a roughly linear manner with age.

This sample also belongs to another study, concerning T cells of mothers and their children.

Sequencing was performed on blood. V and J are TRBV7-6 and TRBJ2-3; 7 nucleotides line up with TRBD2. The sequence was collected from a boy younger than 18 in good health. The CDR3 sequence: CASSSQGGEPADTQYF. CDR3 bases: TGTGCCAGCAGCTCCCAGGGAGGGGAACCTGCAGATACGCAGTATTTT.